The 6 T cell receptor beta chains listed next were all sequenced from one sample in a study of T-cell reconstitution after alpha-beta-depleted transplantation in children. Molecular barcoding with unique molecular identifiers was used for the TCRbeta library. TCRdb re-called the PCR reads with MiXCR, one entry per CDR3 protein. The sample has hundreds of thousands of distinct CDR3 sequences; 16% are singletons. This specimen consisted of PBMCs from the stem cell graft donor, obtained from the stem cell graft. These TCRs come from a human donor who donated a stem cell graft to a child with acute myeloid leukemia.

This chain connects TRBV7-9 to TRBJ1-1, with D perhaps matching TRBD1 (6 bases). The CDR3 has 14 residues. The germline V gene encodes CDR1 SEHNR and CDR2 FQNEAQ (reference sequence). The V end was cut by 7 bases, the J end by 10 bases, with 22 bases between. In DNA form, the CDR3 reads TGTGCCAGCACCACTTCCGACAGGCCCGAGGGAGCTTTCTTT. Protein sequence: CASTTSDRPEGAFF.

This clonotype was found many times. The gene calls are TRBV7-9 and TRBJ2-1; D not resolved. The CDR3 covers 14 residues. Germline CDR1 and CDR2: SEHNR and FQNEAQ (reference sequence). V shed 4 bases and J shed 3 bases, with 10 bases lying between them. CDR3 amino acids: CASSSEINYNEQFF. The CDR3 nucleotides read TGTGCCAGCAGCTCCGAGATTAACTACAATGAGCAGTTCTTC.

A note on this clonotype: A much larger clone differs from this one at a single base, so this may be a read error. In DNA form, the CDR3 reads TGTGCCAGCAGCTTGGCCGGTCTAATTGAGCGGTTCTTC. Protein sequence: CASSLAGLIERFF. This chain connects TRBV5-6 to TRBJ2-1; the D is unclear. Germline V gene data show CDR1 as SGHDT and CDR2 as YYEEEE. The CDR3 runs 13 residues.

This chain joins TRBV30 and TRBJ1-1, with D possibly TRBD1 on 6 matching bases. The CDR3 sequence is 12 residues long. Trimming shortened V by 0 bases and J by 7 bases, and 9 bases separated the two germline ends. CDR1 is GTSNPN and CDR2 is SVGIG in the germline V gene (reference sequence). The CDR3 coding sequence is TGTGCCTGGAGTGTAAGGACAGTTGAAGCTTTCTTT. Protein product: CAWSVRTVEAFF.

The rearrangement joins TRBV21-1 to TRBJ1-1; TRBD1 is the table's D call and was not checked against the DNA. TRBV21-1 is listed as a pseudogene. This CDR3 comprises 15 residues. The CDR3 nucleotides are TGTGCCAGCAGCCCACCGGTGGGGGGGCTCACTGAAGCTTTGTTT. This gives the protein CASSPPVGGLTEALF.

This chain links TRBV20-1 with TRBJ1-3, with D unresolved. Per germline, CDR1 DFQATT and CDR2 SNEGSKA (reference sequence). This CDR3 comprises 17 residues. V lost 0 bases and J lost 0, with 15 bases in between. CDR3 sequence: CSAREVGGITSGNTIYF. CDR3 coding DNA: TGCAGTGCTAGAGAAGTAGGAGGGATTACCTCTGGAAACACCATATATTTT.